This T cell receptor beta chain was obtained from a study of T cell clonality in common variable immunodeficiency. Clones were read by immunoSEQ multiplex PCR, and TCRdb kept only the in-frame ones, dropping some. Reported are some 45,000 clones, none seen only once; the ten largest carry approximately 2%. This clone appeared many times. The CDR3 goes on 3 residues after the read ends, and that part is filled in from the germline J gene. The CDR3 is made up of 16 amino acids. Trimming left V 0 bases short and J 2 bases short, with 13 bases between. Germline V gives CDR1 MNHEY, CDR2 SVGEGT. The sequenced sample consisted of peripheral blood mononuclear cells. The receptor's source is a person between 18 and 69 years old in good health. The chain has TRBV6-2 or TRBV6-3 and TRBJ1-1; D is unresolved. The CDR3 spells CASSYSAGSANTEAFF. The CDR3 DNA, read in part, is TGTGCCAGCAGTTACTCGGCGGGGTCGGCAAACACTGAA.